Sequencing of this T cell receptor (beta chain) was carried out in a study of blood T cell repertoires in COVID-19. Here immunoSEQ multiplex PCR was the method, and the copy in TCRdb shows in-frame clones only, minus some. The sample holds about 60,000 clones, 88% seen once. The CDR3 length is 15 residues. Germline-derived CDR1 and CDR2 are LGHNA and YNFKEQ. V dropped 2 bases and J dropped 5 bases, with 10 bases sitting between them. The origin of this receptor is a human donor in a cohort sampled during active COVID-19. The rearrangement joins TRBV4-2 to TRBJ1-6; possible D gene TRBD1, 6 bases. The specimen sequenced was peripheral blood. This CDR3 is CASSQPGQNNSPLHF. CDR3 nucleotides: TGTGCCAGCAGCCAACCGGGACAAAATAATTCACCCCTCCACTTT.